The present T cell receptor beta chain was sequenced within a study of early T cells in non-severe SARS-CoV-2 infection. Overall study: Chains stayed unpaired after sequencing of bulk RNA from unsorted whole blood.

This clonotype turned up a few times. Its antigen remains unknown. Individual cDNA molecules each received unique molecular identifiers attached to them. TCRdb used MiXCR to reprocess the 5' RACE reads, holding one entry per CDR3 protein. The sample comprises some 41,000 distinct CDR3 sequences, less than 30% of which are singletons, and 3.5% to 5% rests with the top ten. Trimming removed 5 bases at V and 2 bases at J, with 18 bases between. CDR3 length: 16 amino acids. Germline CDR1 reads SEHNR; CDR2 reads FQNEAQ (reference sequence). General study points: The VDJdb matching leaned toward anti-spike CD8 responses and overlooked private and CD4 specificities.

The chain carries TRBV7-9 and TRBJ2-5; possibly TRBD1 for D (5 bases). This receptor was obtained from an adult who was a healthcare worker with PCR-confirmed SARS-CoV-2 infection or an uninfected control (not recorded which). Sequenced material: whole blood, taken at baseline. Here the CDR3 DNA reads TGTGCCAGCAGCCACATCGACAGCGCCTCACAAGAGACCCAGTACTTC. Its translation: CASSHIDSASQETQYF.